These T cell receptor beta chains were read from a single sample in a study of blood T cell repertoires in COVID-19. Produced via immunoSEQ multiplex PCR; TCRdb's table is partial and in-frame only. This table has tens of thousands of clones, more than 75% appearing once. The sample comprised peripheral blood. The receptor source for this set is a woman older than 75 with acute or convalescent COVID-19. Each CDR3 is given with its conserved first and last residue. D genes are given only for firm matches. Expanded clones get a size class; other rows say once, few or many, or leave the size out.

size: NA; V: TRBV7-9; D: NA; J: TRBJ2-4; CDR3: CASSRQSVAKNIQYF; DNA: TGTGCCAGCAGCCGACAGTCAGTAGCCAAAAACATTCAGTACTTC
size: NA; V: TRBV7-3; D: TRBD1; J: TRBJ2-2; CDR3: CASSLTGAVTGELFF; DNA: TGTGCCAGCAGCCTTACAGGGGCAGTCACCGGGGAGCTGTTTTTT
size: NA; V: TRBV12-3/TRBV12-4; D: NA; J: TRBJ2-7; CDR3: CASRRTGSGEQYF; DNA: TGTGCCAGCAGAAGGACTGGGTCGGGCGAGCAGTACTTC
size: NA; V: TRBV19; D: NA; J: TRBJ1-5; CDR3: CASSIVGDSNQPQHF; DNA: TGTGCCAGTAGTATAGTAGGGGACTCCAATCAGCCCCAGCATTTT
size: few; V: TRBV11-2; D: NA; J: TRBJ2-7; CDR3: CASSSWEPFGSTYEQYF; DNA: TGTGCCAGCAGCTCATGGGAGCCCTTCGGTTCGACCTACGAGCAGTACTTC
size: NA; V: TRBV7-9; D: NA; J: TRBJ2-2; CDR3: CASSFRGNTGELFF; DNA: TGTGCCAGCAGCTTCAGGGGAAACACCGGGGAGCTGTTTTTT
size: NA; V: TRBV14; D: NA; J: TRBJ2-1; CDR3: CASSHVRRNEQFF; DNA: TGTGCCAGCAGCCACGTGAGGCGGAATGAGCAGTTCTTC
size: few; V: TRBV7-8; D: NA; J: TRBJ1-5; CDR3: CASSPLGQPQHF; DNA: TGTGCCAGCAGCCCTCTAGGTCAGCCCCAGCATTTT
size: NA; V: TRBV28; D: TRBD2; J: TRBJ2-4; CDR3: CASRPSGAKNIQYF; DNA: TGTGCCAGCAGACCTAGCGGAGCCAAAAACATTCAGTACTTC
size: NA; V: TRBV28; D: TRBD2; J: TRBJ2-7; CDR3: CASSPIVGLAGYEQYF; DNA: TGTGCCAGCAGTCCCATTGTTGGACTAGCGGGTTACGAGCAGTACTTC
size: NA; V: TRBV10-3; D: TRBD1; J: TRBJ2-2; CDR3: CAISEQGDTGELFF; DNA: TGTGCCATCAGTGAACAGGGGGACACCGGGGAGCTGTTTTTT
size: NA; V: TRBV19; D: TRBD2; J: TRBJ2-7; CDR3: CASTSSGRDYEQYF; DNA: TGTGCCAGTACCTCTAGCGGGAGGGACTACGAGCAGTACTTC
size: NA; V: TRBV6-6; D: TRBD2; J: TRBJ2-1; CDR3: CASSLTSGSTDEQFF; DNA: TGTGCCAGCAGCCTTACTAGCGGGAGTACCGATGAGCAGTTCTTC
size: NA; V: TRBV5-1; D: NA; J: TRBJ2-1; CDR3: CASSLATAARTDEQFF; DNA: TGCGCCAGCAGCTTGGCCACCGCCGCACGAACGGATGAGCAGTTCTTC
size: NA; V: TRBV6-4; D: TRBD1; J: TRBJ1-3; CDR3: CASSGQGAKGSGNTIYF; DNA: TGTGCCAGCAGTGGACAGGGGGCTAAAGGTTCTGGAAACACCATATATTTT
size: NA; V: TRBV7-6; D: TRBD2; J: TRBJ2-1; CDR3: CASSLVAGALSYNEQFF; DNA: TGTGCCAGCAGCTTAGTAGCGGGGGCCCTCTCCTACAATGAGCAGTTCTTC
size: NA; V: TRBV11-2; D: TRBD1; J: TRBJ1-1; CDR3: CASSSRQGWNTEAFF; DNA: TGTGCCAGCAGCTCCCGACAGGGGTGGAACACTGAAGCTTTCTTT
size: NA; V: TRBV6-5; D: NA; J: TRBJ2-7; CDR3: CASSYESSSPYEQYF; DNA: TGTGCCAGCAGTTACGAATCCTCAAGCCCCTACGAGCAGTACTTC
size: NA; V: TRBV5-1; D: TRBD1; J: TRBJ1-1; CDR3: CASSFTQGLAEAFF; DNA: TGCGCCAGCAGCTTCACACAGGGGCTGGCTGAAGCTTTCTTT
size: NA; V: TRBV28; D: NA; J: TRBJ2-2; CDR3: CASSSGLQTGELFF; DNA: TGTGCCAGCAGTTCGGGACTCCAAACCGGGGAGCTGTTTTTT
size: NA; V: TRBV2; D: NA; J: TRBJ2-2; CDR3: CASSEPRPRTRAGELFF; DNA: TGTGCCAGCAGTGAACCCCGACCACGTACTAGGGCCGGGGAGCTGTTTTTT
size: NA; V: TRBV5-1; D: TRBD2; J: TRBJ2-1; CDR3: CASSTGTSAYNEQFF; DNA: TGCGCCAGCAGCACGGGGACTAGCGCCTACAATGAGCAGTTCTTC